Detailed here is one TCR beta chain. The CDR3 consists of 15 residues. CDR1 is SGDLS, CDR2 YYNGEE, per germline. With 0 bases removed from V and 1 base from J, the gap between germline ends came to 7 bases. This record comes from a study of blood T cell repertoires in COVID-19. Original analysis: Reference gene primer amplification gave estimated nucleated cell counts. TCRdb keeps only in-frame clones here, not all; method: immunoSEQ multiplex PCR. V, J and clone size are those of that table, while D and trimming were read from the DNA. This sample has 360,000 or so clones, with around four fifths found just once.

The sequenced sample consisted of PBMCs or T cells enriched from blood (not recorded which). The V and J genes are TRBV9 and TRBJ2-2; D unresolved. The clonotype comes from a woman in her 50s who had recovered from COVID-19. The CDR3 coding sequence is TGTGCCAGCAGCGTAGCCCTAGGGAACACCGGGGAGCTGTTTTTT. Protein product: CASSVALGNTGELFF.